The sequence of this TCR beta chain was determined in a study of tumor and adjacent non-tumor tissue in lung cancer. Overall study results and limits: Compared with tumor, normal lung showed significantly lower TCR diversity.

Three rounds of nested PCR, following a modified ARM-PCR protocol, produced the TCRbeta library. TCRdb analysed the multiplex PCR reads with MiXCR anew, one entry per CDR3 protein. The sample consists of tens of thousands of distinct CDR3 sequences, around 70% of them appearing once. This clonotype showed up just a few times. Its specificity is unknown. Germline and junction disagree at one end, which may indicate a read error. Germline lookup yields CDR1 SQVTM and CDR2 ANQGSEA. This CDR3 region has 13 residues. No cell sorting was done before RNA was extracted from the tissue. Material for sequencing was lung tumor tissue. The V call is TRBV29-1, the J call TRBJ2-1; possibly TRBD2 for D (5 bases). This clonotype was obtained from a woman aged 40 to 50 with non-small cell lung cancer. The CDR3 DNA reads TGCAGCCATGTCGGGATTAGGTACAATGAGCAGCTCTTC. Amino acid sequence: CSHVGIRYNEQLF.